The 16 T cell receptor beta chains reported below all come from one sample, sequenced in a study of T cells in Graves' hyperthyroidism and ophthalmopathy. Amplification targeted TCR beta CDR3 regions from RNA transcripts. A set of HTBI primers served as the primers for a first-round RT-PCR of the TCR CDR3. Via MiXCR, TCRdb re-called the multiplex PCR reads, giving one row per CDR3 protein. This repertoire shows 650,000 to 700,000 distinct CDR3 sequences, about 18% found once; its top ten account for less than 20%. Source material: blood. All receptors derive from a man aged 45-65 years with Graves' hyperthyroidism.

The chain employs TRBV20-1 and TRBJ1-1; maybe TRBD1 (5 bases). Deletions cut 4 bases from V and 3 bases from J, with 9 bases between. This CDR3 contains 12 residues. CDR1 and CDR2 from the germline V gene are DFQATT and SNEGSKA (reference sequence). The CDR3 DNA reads TGCAGTGCTACGCGGGGCCACACTGAAGCTTTCTTT. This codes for CSATRGHTEAFF.

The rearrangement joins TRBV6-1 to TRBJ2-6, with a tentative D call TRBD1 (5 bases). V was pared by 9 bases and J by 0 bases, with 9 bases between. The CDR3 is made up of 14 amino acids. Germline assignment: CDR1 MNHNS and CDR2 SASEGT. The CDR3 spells CASRTPSGANVLTF. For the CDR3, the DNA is TGTGCCAGTCGGACACCCTCTGGGGCCAACGTCCTGACTTTC.

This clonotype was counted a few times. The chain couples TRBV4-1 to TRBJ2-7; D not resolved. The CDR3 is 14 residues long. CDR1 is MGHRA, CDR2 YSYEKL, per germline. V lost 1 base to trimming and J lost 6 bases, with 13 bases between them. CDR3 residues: CASSQGSNLGEQYF. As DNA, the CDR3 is TGCGCCAGCAGCCAAGGGTCCAATTTGGGCGAGCAGTACTTC.

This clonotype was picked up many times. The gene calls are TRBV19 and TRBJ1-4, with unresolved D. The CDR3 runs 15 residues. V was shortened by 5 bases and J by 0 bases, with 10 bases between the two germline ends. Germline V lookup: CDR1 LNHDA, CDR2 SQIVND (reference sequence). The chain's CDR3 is CASSSGFATNEKLFF. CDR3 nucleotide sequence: TGTGCCAGTAGTTCAGGATTTGCAACTAATGAAAAACTGTTTTTT.

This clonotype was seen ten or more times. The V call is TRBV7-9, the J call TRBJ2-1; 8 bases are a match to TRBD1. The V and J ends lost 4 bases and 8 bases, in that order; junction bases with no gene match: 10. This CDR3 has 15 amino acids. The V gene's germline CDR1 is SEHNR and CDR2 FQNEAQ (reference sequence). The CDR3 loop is CASSSPGQGQHEQFF. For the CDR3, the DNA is TGTGCCAGCAGCTCCCCTGGACAGGGTCAACATGAGCAGTTCTTC.

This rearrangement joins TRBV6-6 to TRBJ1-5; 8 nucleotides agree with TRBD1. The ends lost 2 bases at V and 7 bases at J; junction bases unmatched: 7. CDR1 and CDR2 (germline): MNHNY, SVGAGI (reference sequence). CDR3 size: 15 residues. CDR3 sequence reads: CASSYGTGGRQPQHF. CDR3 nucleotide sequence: TGTGCCAGCAGTTACGGAACAGGGGGTCGCCAGCCCCAGCATTTT.

The CDR3 DNA follows: TGTGCCAGCAGCCACCTCCAGGCAGGGGGCTATGGCTACACCTTC. Residues: CASSHLQAGGYGYTF. The V call is TRBV16, the J call TRBJ1-2, with 7 bases matching TRBD1. V lost 3 bases, J lost 4 bases, and 8 bases stayed unmatched. The CDR3 contains 15 residues. In germline, CDR1 is KGHSY, CDR2 FQNENV.

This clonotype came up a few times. CDR3 in amino acids: CASSLMRVLWETQYF. As DNA, the CDR3 is TGTGCCAGCAGTTTAATGAGGGTTTTATGGGAGACCCAGTACTTC. J is TRBJ2-5 and V is TRBV28; D may be TRBD2 (5 bases). Germline lookup yields CDR1 MDHEN and CDR2 SYDVKM. V shed 2 bases and J shed 5 bases, with 15 bases lying between them. The length of the CDR3 is 15 residues. The whole variable domain, filled in from reference TRBV28 and TRBJ2-5, reads DVKVTQSSRYLVKRTGEKVFLECVQDMDHENMFWYRQDPGLGLRLIYFSYDVKMKEKGDIPEGYSVSREKKERFSLILESASTNQTSMYLCASSLMRVLWETQYFGPGTRLLVL.

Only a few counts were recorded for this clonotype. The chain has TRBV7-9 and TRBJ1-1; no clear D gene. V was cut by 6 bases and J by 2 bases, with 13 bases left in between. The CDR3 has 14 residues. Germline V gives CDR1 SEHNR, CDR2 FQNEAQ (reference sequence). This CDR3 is CASRVGVGNTEAFF. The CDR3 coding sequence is TGTGCCAGCAGGGTCGGTGTGGGTAACACTGAAGCTTTCTTT.

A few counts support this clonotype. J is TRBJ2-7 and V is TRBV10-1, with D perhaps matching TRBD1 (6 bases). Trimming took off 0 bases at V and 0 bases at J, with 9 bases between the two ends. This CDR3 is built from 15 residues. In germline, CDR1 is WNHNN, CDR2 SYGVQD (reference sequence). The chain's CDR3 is CASSESQTGSYEQYF. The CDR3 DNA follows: TGCGCCAGCAGTGAGTCTCAGACAGGCTCCTACGAGCAGTACTTC.

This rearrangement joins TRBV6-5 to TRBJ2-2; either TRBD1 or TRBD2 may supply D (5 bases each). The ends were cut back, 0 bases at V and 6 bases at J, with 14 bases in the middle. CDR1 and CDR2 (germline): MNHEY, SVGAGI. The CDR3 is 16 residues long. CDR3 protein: CASSYSKLVGAGELFF. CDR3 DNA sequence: TGTGCCAGCAGTTACTCGAAACTAGTGGGGGCCGGGGAGCTGTTTTTT.

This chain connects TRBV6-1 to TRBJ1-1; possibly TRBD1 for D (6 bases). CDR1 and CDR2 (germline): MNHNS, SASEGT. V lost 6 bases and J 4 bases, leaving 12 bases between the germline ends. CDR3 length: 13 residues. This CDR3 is CASRRLGGTEAFF. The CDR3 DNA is TGTGCCAGCAGACGTCTAGGGGGCACTGAAGCTTTCTTT.

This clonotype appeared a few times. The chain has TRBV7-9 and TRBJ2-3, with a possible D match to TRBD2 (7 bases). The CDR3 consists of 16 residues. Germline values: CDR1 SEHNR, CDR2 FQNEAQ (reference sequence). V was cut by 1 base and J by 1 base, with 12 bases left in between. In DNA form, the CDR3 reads TGTGCCAGCAGCTTAGGAGGGGGGGCGCGCACAGATACGCAGTATTTT. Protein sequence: CASSLGGGARTDTQYF.

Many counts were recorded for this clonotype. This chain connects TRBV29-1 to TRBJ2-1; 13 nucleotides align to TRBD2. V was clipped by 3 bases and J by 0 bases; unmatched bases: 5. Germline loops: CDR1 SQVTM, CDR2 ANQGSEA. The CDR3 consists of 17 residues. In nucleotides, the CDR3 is TGCAGCGTTGATGGGACTAGCGGGGCTAGCTCCTACAATGAGCAGTTCTTC. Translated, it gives CSVDGTSGASSYNEQFF.

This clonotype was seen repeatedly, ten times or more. The CDR3 here is CASSTPSGRIYEQYF. CDR3 DNA sequence: TGTGCCAGCAGTACCCCTAGCGGGAGGATTTACGAGCAGTACTTC. The V and J genes are TRBV6-2 or TRBV6-3 and TRBJ2-7; 11 bases align to TRBD2. The V and J ends lost 5 bases and 4 bases, in that order; junction bases with no gene match: 7. The CDR3 is 15 residues long. Germline V lookup: CDR1 MNHEY, CDR2 SVGEGT.

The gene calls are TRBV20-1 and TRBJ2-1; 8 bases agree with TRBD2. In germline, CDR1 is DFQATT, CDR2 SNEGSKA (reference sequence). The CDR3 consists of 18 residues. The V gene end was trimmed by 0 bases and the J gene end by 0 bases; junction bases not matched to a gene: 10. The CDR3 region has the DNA TGCAGTGCTAGAGATCCGCGTAGCGGGGCTAGCTCCTACAATGAGCAGTTCTTC. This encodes CSARDPRSGASSYNEQFF.